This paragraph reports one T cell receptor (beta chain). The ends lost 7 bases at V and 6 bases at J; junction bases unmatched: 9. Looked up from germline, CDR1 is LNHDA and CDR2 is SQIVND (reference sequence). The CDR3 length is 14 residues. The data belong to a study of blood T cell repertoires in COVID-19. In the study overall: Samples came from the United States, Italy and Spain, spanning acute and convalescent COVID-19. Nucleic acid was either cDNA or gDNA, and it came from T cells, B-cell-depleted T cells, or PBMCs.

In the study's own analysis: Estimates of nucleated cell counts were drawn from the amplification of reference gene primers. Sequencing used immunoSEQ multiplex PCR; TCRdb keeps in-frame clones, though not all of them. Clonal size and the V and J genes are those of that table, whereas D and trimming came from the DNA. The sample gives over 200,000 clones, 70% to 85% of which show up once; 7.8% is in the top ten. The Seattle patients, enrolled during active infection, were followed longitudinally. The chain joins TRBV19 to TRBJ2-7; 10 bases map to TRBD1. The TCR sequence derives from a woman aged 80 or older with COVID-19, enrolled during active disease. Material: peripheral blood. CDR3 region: CASKAGTGVFEQYF. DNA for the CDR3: TGTGCCAGTAAAGCCGGGACAGGGGTCTTCGAGCAGTACTTC.